The 32 T cell receptor beta chains below were found in one sample sequenced in a study of early T cells in non-severe SARS-CoV-2 infection. TCRdb analysed the 5' RACE reads with MiXCR anew, one entry per CDR3 protein. This table holds around 55,000 distinct CDR3 sequences, approximately 15% found once. The sequenced sample was whole blood, obtained at baseline. The receptors originated from an adult who was a healthcare worker with PCR-confirmed SARS-CoV-2 infection or an uninfected control (not recorded which).

This clonotype was detected only a few times. The chain uses TRBV29-1 and TRBJ2-3; TRBD1 matches 10 bases. CDR1 SQVTM and CDR2 ANQGSEA come from the germline V gene. The V and J ends lost 7 bases and 2 bases, in that order; junction bases with no gene match: 6. This CDR3 comprises 14 residues. The CDR3 coding sequence is TGCAGCGGTGCGACAGGGGGCTCCACAGATACGCAGTATTTT. Translated, it gives CSGATGGSTDTQYF.

The chain recombines TRBV29-1 with TRBJ2-5; 7 bases line up with TRBD1. CDR1 and CDR2 (germline): SQVTM, ANQGSEA. The CDR3 extends over 12 amino acids. With 4 bases clipped from V and 4 bases from J, the junction kept 3 bases outside the gene matches. This chain's CDR3 is CSVGQGPETQYF. In DNA, the CDR3 is TGCAGCGTTGGACAGGGTCCAGAGACCCAGTACTTC.

This clonotype was detected a few times. The rearrangement uses TRBV18 and TRBJ1-1; no reliable D call. CDR1 KGHSH and CDR2 LQKENI come from the germline V gene. The CDR3 spans 13 residues. Deletions cut 3 bases from V and 4 bases from J, with 9 bases between. The CDR3 is CASSPTRATEAFF. CDR3 DNA: TGTGCCAGCTCACCGACCCGGGCCACTGAAGCTTTCTTT.

This clonotype was seen a few times. The chain couples TRBV5-6 to TRBJ2-5; no firm D call. Germline lookup yields CDR1 SGHDT and CDR2 YYEEEE. The CDR3 runs to 14 residues. The V end lost 0 bases, the J end lost 6 bases, and 12 bases lay between the germline ends. CDR3 nucleotide sequence: TGTGCCAGCAGCTTGGGTCATGCCTTAAAGACCCAGTACTTC. Protein sequence: CASSLGHALKTQYF.

The J gene is TRBJ2-5, the V gene TRBV28; D gene unclear. Trimming shortened V by 6 bases and J by 5 bases, and 19 bases separated the two germline ends. This CDR3 has 15 amino acids. Germline V lookup: CDR1 MDHEN, CDR2 SYDVKM. In DNA form, the CDR3 reads TGTGCCAGCAGCCTACTAACGAAGACGATGGAGACCCAGTACTTC. Protein: CASSLLTKTMETQYF. Full variable domain (missing parts from reference TRBV28 and TRBJ2-5): DVKVTQSSRYLVKRTGEKVFLECVQDMDHENMFWYRQDPGLGLRLIYFSYDVKMKEKGDIPEGYSVSREKKERFSLILESASTNQTSMYLCASSLLTKTMETQYFGPGTRLLVL.

The V and J genes are TRBV20-1 and TRBJ2-5; perhaps TRBD2 as D (5 bases). V was trimmed by 0 bases and J by 5 bases, leaving 16 bases between them. The CDR3 is 15 amino acids. Germline V lookup: CDR1 DFQATT, CDR2 SNEGSKA (reference sequence). CDR3 sequence reads: CSARDSYLREETQYF. The DNA of the CDR3 is TGCAGTGCTAGAGACTCCTATTTAAGGGAGGAGACCCAGTACTTC.

This clonotype showed up just a few times. The CDR3 spells CASSPRQGVDTGELFF. CDR3 coding DNA: TGTGCCAGCTCACCACGACAGGGCGTCGACACCGGGGAGCTGTTTTTT. This rearrangement joins TRBV18 to TRBJ2-2; 7 bases match TRBD1. The CDR3 loop spans 16 amino acids. J lost 3 bases, V lost 1 base, and 5 bases had no gene match. Germline V gene data show CDR1 as KGHSH and CDR2 as LQKENI.

This clonotype was seen repeatedly, ten times or more. The rearrangement links TRBV28 to TRBJ2-3; 10 bases agree with TRBD2. Trimming removed 8 bases from V and 0 bases from J; junction bases left unmatched: 2. CDR3 length: 14 amino acids. Germline V gene data show CDR1 as MDHEN and CDR2 as SYDVKM. CDR3 sequence: CASGLAVSTDTQYF. The DNA for the CDR3 is TGTGCCAGCGGACTAGCGGTTAGCACAGATACGCAGTATTTT.

This clonotype occurred many times. The V call is TRBV5-1, the J call TRBJ2-2; TRBD2 matches 8 bases. Germline V lookup: CDR1 SGHRS, CDR2 YFSETQ. The CDR3 is 14 amino acids. V trimming: 4 bases; J trimming: 6 bases; junction bases outside the gene matches: 5. DNA of the CDR3: TGCGCCAGCAGCAGAGCGGGAGTGGCCGGGGAGCTGTTTTTT. Protein: CASSRAGVAGELFF. Full variable domain (missing parts from reference TRBV5-1 and TRBJ2-2): KAGVTQTPRYLIKTRGQQVTLSCSPISGHRSVSWYQQTPGQGLQFLFEYFSETQRNKGNFPGRFSGRQFSNSRSEMNVSTLELGDSALYLCASSRAGVAGELFFGEGSRLTVL.

The table lists this clonotype with many counts. The chain combines TRBV5-1 with TRBJ2-3; a weak D match, TRBD2 (6 bases). V was shortened by 0 bases and J by 5 bases, with 10 bases between the two germline ends. Germline V lookup: CDR1 SGHRS, CDR2 YFSETQ. The CDR3 is made up of 14 amino acids. CDR3 bases: TGCGCCAGCAGCTTGGGTTCTAGCGTAGATACGCAGTATTTT. This encodes CASSLGSSVDTQYF.

This clonotype has a handful of counts. The gene calls are TRBV11-2 and TRBJ2-3, with 16 positions matching TRBD2. Per the germline V gene, CDR1 is SGHAT and CDR2 is FQNNGV. This CDR3 contains 17 residues. Unmatched junction bases numbered 5, after V lost 8 bases and J lost 0 bases. As DNA, the CDR3 is TGTGCCAGCCCAGGGACTAGCGGGGGGGGTAGCACAGATACGCAGTATTTT. Protein sequence: CASPGTSGGGSTDTQYF.

The rearrangement links TRBV5-1 to TRBJ1-1; D not certain. Trimming removed 1 base from V and 4 bases from J, with 8 bases in between. Per the germline V gene, CDR1 is SGHRS and CDR2 is YFSETQ. The CDR3 is 13 amino acids. The CDR3 sequence: CASSLQQLTEAFF. The CDR3 DNA follows: TGCGCCAGCAGCTTGCAACAGCTCACTGAAGCTTTCTTT. Supplemented by reference TRBV5-1 and TRBJ1-1, the full variable domain reads KAGVTQTPRYLIKTRGQQVTLSCSPISGHRSVSWYQQTPGQGLQFLFEYFSETQRNKGNFPGRFSGRQFSNSRSEMNVSTLELGDSALYLCASSLQQLTEAFFGQGTRLTVV.

The rearrangement joins TRBV7-6 to TRBJ1-4, with D unclear. The CDR3 length is 15 residues. CDR1 is SGHVS, CDR2 FNYEAQ, per germline. V lost 4 bases to trimming and J lost 5 bases, with 14 bases between them. As DNA, the CDR3 is TGTGCCAGCAGCTCTATACGGGATAGAAATGAAAAACTGTTTTTT. It specifies CASSSIRDRNEKLFF.

The gene calls are TRBV20-1 and TRBJ2-4; D is possibly TRBD1 or TRBD2 (5 bases each). The germline V gene has CDR1 DFQATT and CDR2 SNEGSKA (reference sequence). This CDR3 contains 14 residues. Trimming cost V 0 bases and J 5 bases, with 11 bases left between them. The CDR3 nucleotides read TGCAGTGCTAGAGATGACAGCGGCCAAAACATTCAGTACTTC. It translates to CSARDDSGQNIQYF.

This clonotype turned up a few times. The V and J genes are TRBV5-1 and TRBJ2-1; 7 bases are shared with TRBD2. V gave up 1 base and J gave up 4 bases; unmatched junction bases: 8. Germline V CDR1 and CDR2: SGHRS, YFSETQ. This CDR3 spans 16 amino acids. The CDR3 bases are TGCGCCAGCAGCTTGTGGGCTAGCGGTCAGTACAATGAGCAGTTCTTC. Encoded protein: CASSLWASGQYNEQFF.

The rearrangement uses TRBV5-6 and TRBJ2-3; D gene uncertain. V shed 4 bases and J shed 3 bases, with 15 bases lying between them. This CDR3 has 15 residues. Per germline, CDR1 SGHDT and CDR2 YYEEEE. The CDR3: CASSLPGLPTDTQYF. CDR3 nucleotides: TGTGCCAGCAGCCTACCGGGCCTACCAACAGATACGCAGTATTTT.

J is TRBJ2-1 and V is TRBV27; D is tentatively TRBD1 or TRBD2 (5 bases each). CDR3 size: 12 residues. In germline, CDR1 is MNHEY, CDR2 SMNVEV (reference sequence). V was cut by 6 bases and J by 9 bases, with 12 bases left in between. The CDR3 protein is CASSSPRGEQFF. The CDR3 bases are TGTGCCAGCAGCTCCCCGAGGGGTGAGCAGTTCTTC.

There are a few counts of this clonotype. The CDR3, as DNA: TGCAGTGCTAGAGAAGCCGTCCAAGAGACCCAGTACTTC. Protein product: CSAREAVQETQYF. V and J are TRBV20-1 and TRBJ2-5; D call uncertain. Germline V lookup: CDR1 DFQATT, CDR2 SNEGSKA (reference sequence). V dropped 0 bases and J dropped 1 base, with 6 bases sitting between them. The length of the CDR3 is 13 residues.

J is TRBJ1-1 and V is TRBV5-1, with D perhaps matching TRBD1 (5 bases). Between the trimmed V and J ends, which lost 4 bases and 4 bases, there was a span of 14 bases. Germline loops: CDR1 SGHRS, CDR2 YFSETQ. This CDR3 contains 14 residues. This chain's CDR3 is CASSPGTGGTEAFF. The CDR3 DNA sequence: TGCGCCAGCAGCCCCGGGACCGGGGGCACTGAAGCTTTCTTT.

This clonotype came up a few times. V gene TRBV7-8 combines with J gene TRBJ2-7, with TRBD1 matching over 10 bases. CDR1 and CDR2 from the germline V gene are SGHVS and FQNEAQ. V lost 5 bases and J lost 6; bases outside the gene matches: 7. The CDR3 spans 14 residues. In DNA, the CDR3 is TGTGCCAGCAGCCTTAACAGGGACAGGGGCGAGCAGTACTTC. It yields the protein CASSLNRDRGEQYF.

This clonotype showed up many times. The V call is TRBV29-1, the J call TRBJ2-2; 8 nucleotides line up with TRBD2. The V segment lost 7 bases and the J segment 6 bases; nucleotides outside the gene matches: 10. Germline V gene lookup returns CDR1 SQVTM and CDR2 ANQGSEA. The CDR3 length is 14 residues. The CDR3 is CSASLPGRAGELFF. The CDR3 nucleotides read TGCAGCGCCTCCCTCCCCGGGAGGGCCGGGGAGCTGTTTTTT.

This clonotype was observed a handful of times. The chain combines TRBV3-1 with TRBJ1-2, with D unresolved. The CDR3 covers 13 residues. V dropped 3 bases and J dropped 4 bases, with 9 bases sitting between them. Germline V gene sequence: CDR1 LGHDT, CDR2 YNNKEL (reference sequence). This CDR3 reads CASSHGSVYGYTF. The CDR3 DNA reads as TGTGCCAGCAGCCATGGGAGCGTCTATGGCTACACCTTC.

This clonotype has a count of ten or more. The chain has TRBV6-6 and TRBJ1-2; weak D call: TRBD1 (5 bases). The CDR3 sequence is 18 residues long. The V gene's germline CDR1 is MNHNY and CDR2 SVGAGI (reference sequence). V was clipped by 0 bases and J by 2 bases, with 19 bases between them. The CDR3 sequence: CASSYSIARGPLNYGYTF. CDR3 DNA sequence: TGTGCCAGCAGTTACTCGATTGCCCGGGGACCCCTCAACTATGGCTACACCTTC.

This clonotype was found many times. DNA for the CDR3: TGTGCCAGCGCGCTGCGACAGGGGGACACCGGGGAGCTGTTTTTT. It translates to CASALRQGDTGELFF. The rearrangement links TRBV2 to TRBJ2-2, with TRBD1 matching over 9 bases. After removal of 8 bases from V and 3 bases from J, the junction contained 7 bases not matched to a gene. The CDR3 has 15 amino acids. CDR1 SNHLY and CDR2 FYNNEI come from the germline V gene.

This sequence joins TRBV18 and TRBJ2-7; D not resolved. Germline V lookup: CDR1 KGHSH, CDR2 LQKENI. V lost 3 bases and J 0 bases, leaving 12 bases between the germline ends. The CDR3 sequence is 15 residues long. The CDR3 is CASSPGNSVSYEQYF. The CDR3 coding sequence is TGTGCCAGCTCACCGGGGAACAGTGTCTCCTACGAGCAGTACTTC.

The chain joins TRBV19 to TRBJ1-5, with TRBD1 matching 8 bases. Trimming removed 9 bases from V and 7 bases from J; junction bases left unmatched: 20. CDR3 length: 17 residues. The germline CDR1 and CDR2 sequences are LNHDA and SQIVND (reference sequence). Here the CDR3 DNA reads TGTGCCAGCACAGGTGGACAGGGAAGGCGGGACGGACAGCCCCAGCATTTT. This translates into CASTGGQGRRDGQPQHF.

This clonotype has just one count. The chain links TRBV3-1 to TRBJ2-1; the match to TRBD1 covers 7 bases. This CDR3 comprises 12 residues. Per the germline V gene, CDR1 is LGHDT and CDR2 is YNNKEL (reference sequence). With 10 bases clipped from V and 13 bases from J, the junction kept 13 bases outside the gene matches. The CDR3 loop reads CATNEPGQRQFF. CDR3 nucleotide sequence: TGTGCCACTAACGAACCGGGACAGAGACAGTTCTTC.

The genes are TRBV20-1 and TRBJ1-3; D uncertain. The CDR3 contains 13 residues. The V gene lost 6 bases and the J gene lost 4 bases, with 13 bases spanning the gap. Germline V CDR1 and CDR2: DFQATT, SNEGSKA (reference sequence). The CDR3 reads CSALGRLGNTIYF. The CDR3 DNA reads TGCAGTGCCCTAGGGCGTTTAGGAAACACCATATATTTT.

This clonotype was counted between two and nine times. The chain recombines TRBV24-1 with TRBJ2-2, with D perhaps TRBD2 (5 bases). Trimming left V 5 bases short and J 0 bases short, with 18 bases between. The CDR3 extends over 18 amino acids. From germline, CDR1 is KGHDR and CDR2 SFDVKD. CDR3 bases: TGTGCCACCAGTGGCCCTAGGGAGAGAAACGCGAACACCGGGGAGCTGTTTTTT. Translation gives CATSGPRERNANTGELFF.

The chain joins TRBV5-1 to TRBJ1-1, with TRBD1 identical over 10 bases. The ends lost 4 bases at V and 3 bases at J; junction bases unmatched: 3. This CDR3 is 14 amino acids long. Germline lookup yields CDR1 SGHRS and CDR2 YFSETQ. The CDR3 loop is CASSDGTGDTEAFF. CDR3 DNA sequence: TGCGCCAGCAGCGACGGGACAGGGGACACTGAAGCTTTCTTT.

The chain combines TRBV30 with TRBJ1-4, with D tentatively TRBD1 (5 bases). Trimming took 0 bases from V and 8 from J, leaving 13 bases between them. Germline values: CDR1 GTSNPN, CDR2 SVGIG (reference sequence). The CDR3 is 14 residues long. The CDR3 nucleotides are TGTGCCTGGAGTGTACGACAGTTGGGCGAAAAACTGTTTTTT. This translates into CAWSVRQLGEKLFF.

This clonotype was seen a few times. V and J are TRBV7-2 and TRBJ2-2, with 8 bases matching TRBD2. The CDR3 runs 16 residues. In germline, CDR1 is SGHTA, CDR2 FQGNSA. V gave up 5 bases and J gave up 0 bases; unmatched junction bases: 5. Here the CDR3 DNA reads TGTGCCAGCAGCCTAGGGGGACTAGCGAACACCGGGGAGCTGTTTTTT. Translating gives CASSLGGLANTGELFF. Using reference TRBV7-2 and TRBJ2-2 for the parts outside the CDR3, the full variable domain is GAGVSQSPSNKVTEKGKDVELRCDPISGHTALYWYRQSLGQGLEFLIYFQGNSAPDKSGLPSDRFSAERTGGSVSTLTIQRTQQEDSAVYLCASSLGGLANTGELFFGEGSRLTVL.